Shown below are 27 T cell receptor beta chains from a single sample sequenced in a study of T cells after yellow fever vaccination. In TCRdb, the 5' RACE reads were re-called with MiXCR into one record per CDR3 protein. Of 150,000 to 200,000 distinct CDR3 sequences in the sample, 6.2% were seen once. The sample here was CD4+ T cells sorted from PBMCs, taken on the day of the first yellow fever vaccination. Source of these receptors: a man aged 18 to 29 who received the YFV17D yellow fever vaccine.

This clonotype was detected many times. J is TRBJ2-1 and V is TRBV12-3 or TRBV12-4; maybe TRBD2 (6 bases). The CDR3 runs to 16 residues. The V end lost 1 base, the J end lost 2 bases, and 12 bases lay between the germline ends. CDR3 in amino acids: CASSLVRGIPYNEQFF. The CDR3 DNA reads TGTGCCAGCAGTTTAGTGCGGGGTATACCCTACAATGAGCAGTTCTTC.

This clonotype was counted a few times. CDR3 protein: CASSLGGLRDRGLYEQYV. The CDR3 bases are TGTGCCAGCAGTTTGGGGGGTCTCCGGGACAGGGGGCTTTACGAGCAGTACGTC. The chain recombines TRBV28 with TRBJ2-7; TRBD1 agrees at 12 bases. This CDR3 is 18 amino acids long. Germline V gene sequence: CDR1 MDHEN, CDR2 SYDVKM. The trim removed 3 bases at V and 4 bases at J, leaving 13 bases unmatched.

This clonotype has at least ten counts. The rearrangement links TRBV28 to TRBJ2-3, with 10 bases that match TRBD2. V was clipped by 8 bases and J by 3 bases; unmatched bases: 14. The CDR3 contains 17 residues. Germline V CDR1 and CDR2: MDHEN, SYDVKM. Here the CDR3 DNA reads TGTGCCAGCCCGCCCGCTAGCGGGGGTTATAATACAGATACGCAGTATTTT. This sequence encodes CASPPASGGYNTDTQYF.

The table lists this clonotype with a few counts. V is TRBV5-8 and J is TRBJ2-5; the match to TRBD2 covers 12 bases. The CDR3 runs 17 residues. V gave up 3 bases and J gave up 5 bases; unmatched junction bases: 11. From germline, CDR1 is SGHTS and CDR2 YDEGEE. Written as DNA, the CDR3 is TGTGCCAGCAGCTCGGCCGGGGCTAGCGGGGGGGCTGAGACCCAGTACTTC. The encoded protein is CASSSAGASGGAETQYF.

This clonotype has a count of ten or more. The rearrangement uses TRBV2 and TRBJ1-5; D uncertain. V dropped 4 bases and J dropped 6 bases, with 4 bases sitting between them. Germline V gene sequence: CDR1 SNHLY, CDR2 FYNNEI. CDR3 length: 11 amino acids. Here the CDR3 reads CASSVGQPQHF. The CDR3 region has the DNA TGTGCCAGCAGTGTAGGTCAGCCCCAGCATTTT. Full variable domain (outside the CDR3, taken from reference TRBV2 and TRBJ1-5): EPEVTQTPSHQVTQMGQEVILRCVPISNHLYFYWYRQILGQKVEFLVSFYNNEISEKSEIFDDQFSVERPDGSNFTLKIRSTKLEDSAMYFCASSVGQPQHFGDGTRLSIL.

A word on this clonotype: Compared with germline, one end of the junction differs, possibly owing to a read error. The V gene is TRBV3-1, the J gene TRBJ2-5; D might be TRBD2 (6 bases). CDR3 length: 14 amino acids. CDR1 is LGHDT, CDR2 YNNKEL, per germline (reference sequence). The CDR3 spells CGSSQAGSQETQYF. In DNA form, the CDR3 reads TGTGGCAGCAGCCAAGCGGGTAGTCAAGAGACCCAGTACTTC.

V is TRBV6-5 and J is TRBJ2-1; maybe TRBD1 (7 bases). The germline V gene has CDR1 MNHEY and CDR2 SVGAGI. The CDR3 runs to 13 residues. Trimming pared 8 bases from V and 8 bases from J, leaving 16 bases between. The CDR3 loop reads CASAPDREDEQFF. The CDR3 nucleotides are TGTGCCAGCGCGCCCGACAGGGAGGATGAGCAGTTCTTC.

This sequence joins TRBV5-4 and TRBJ1-6; D unresolved. V lost 0 bases and J 5 bases, leaving 15 bases between the germline ends. Germline loops: CDR1 SGHNT, CDR2 YYREEE (reference sequence). The CDR3 spans 17 residues. The CDR3 region has the DNA TGTGCCAGCAGCTTGGGAACCCAGATTTTTCATAATTCACCCCTCCACTTT. Translated: CASSLGTQIFHNSPLHF.

This clonotype showed up just a few times. V usage is TRBV10-2 and J usage is TRBJ2-3, with D possibly called TRBD1 or TRBD2 (6 bases each). The CDR3 runs 17 residues. The germline V and J ends were trimmed by 4 bases and 4 bases, with 21 bases remaining between them. Germline V gene data show CDR1 as WSHSY and CDR2 as SAAADI. CDR3 protein: CASSAPRWQGRPDTQYF. CDR3 nucleotide sequence: TGCGCCAGCAGTGCCCCACGGTGGCAGGGGAGGCCAGATACGCAGTATTTT.

There are a few counts of this clonotype. The chain links TRBV7-4 to TRBJ1-3; D gene ambiguous. Germline V gives CDR1 SGHVT, CDR2 SQSDAQ. The ends were cut back, 4 bases at V and 0 bases at J, with 13 bases in the middle. This CDR3 comprises 16 residues. CDR3: CASSSSPDVSGNTIYF. CDR3 bases: TGTGCCAGCAGCTCGTCACCGGACGTCTCTGGAAACACCATATATTTT.

This clonotype was picked up a small number of times. The genes are TRBV12-3 or TRBV12-4 and TRBJ2-3, with D uncertain. CDR3 length: 15 amino acids. Trimming took off 5 bases at V and 6 bases at J, with 18 bases between the two ends. The CDR3 bases are TGTGCCAGCAGTCCTAGTAGCACCTCCTCGGATACGCAGTATTTT. This encodes CASSPSSTSSDTQYF.

The V gene is TRBV12-3 or TRBV12-4, the J gene TRBJ2-2; perhaps TRBD1 as D (6 bases). With 5 bases removed from V and 4 bases from J, the gap between germline ends came to 11 bases. The CDR3 spans 14 residues. CDR3 DNA sequence: TGTGCCAGCAGTAACAGGGACGGCACCGGGGAGCTGTTTTTT. It codes for CASSNRDGTGELFF.

This clonotype appeared many times. The gene calls are TRBV7-3 and TRBJ2-2; no clear D gene. Trimming removed 3 bases at V and 2 bases at J, with 4 bases between. CDR1 and CDR2 (germline): SGHTA, FQGTGA. CDR3 length equals 13 residues. CDR3 loop: CASSFSNTGELFF. The CDR3, as DNA: TGTGCCAGCAGCTTTTCTAACACCGGGGAGCTGTTTTTT.

Here the CDR3 DNA reads TGTGCCAGCAGCTTAGATCCCCCAGGGAGGAGAGATCAGCCCCAGCATTTT. Its translation: CASSLDPPGRRDQPQHF. The rearrangement joins TRBV11-3 to TRBJ1-5; TRBD1 might be the D (5 bases). Trimming pared 0 bases from V and 5 bases from J, leaving 17 bases between. This CDR3 is built from 17 residues. CDR1 is SGHNT, CDR2 YENEEA, per germline.

This clonotype was observed a few times. The rearrangement joins TRBV7-2 to TRBJ1-2; D remains unclear. The germline V gene encodes CDR1 SGHTA and CDR2 FQGNSA. This CDR3 has 13 amino acids. The V end was cut by 5 bases, the J end by 3 bases, with 10 bases between. The CDR3 DNA is TGTGCCAGCAGCGACGCTGGGGACTATGGCTACACCTTC. This gives the protein CASSDAGDYGYTF.

This clonotype was counted at least ten times. The chain uses TRBV7-3 and TRBJ2-1; D remains ambiguous. The CDR3 is made up of 13 amino acids. Trimming left V 8 bases short and J 2 bases short, with 10 bases between. Germline CDR1 and CDR2: SGHTA and FQGTGA. CDR3 coding DNA: TGTGCCAGCGCTTACGGTCCCTACAATGAGCAGTTCTTC. Translation: CASAYGPYNEQFF.

This clonotype was counted at least ten times. This sequence joins TRBV5-1 and TRBJ1-3; D gene uncertain. Between the trimmed V and J ends, which lost 0 bases and 4 bases, there was a span of 11 bases. The CDR3 covers 15 residues. Germline CDR1 SGHRS, CDR2 YFSETQ. Written as DNA, the CDR3 is TGCGCCAGCAGCTTGGCACCAACTAAAGGAAACACCATATATTTT. This translates into CASSLAPTKGNTIYF.

This clonotype was detected only a few times. The chain employs TRBV7-2 and TRBJ2-4; TRBD1 might be the D (6 bases). Trimming stripped 4 bases from V and 9 bases from J, with 13 bases between. In germline, CDR1 is SGHTA, CDR2 FQGNSA. The CDR3 loop spans 13 amino acids. CDR3 nucleotides: TGTGCCAGCAGCTCCCAGGGGTCGGGCATTCAGTACTTC. This translates into CASSSQGSGIQYF.

In this sample, this clonotype turned up many times. The chain recombines TRBV7-9 with TRBJ2-1; the match to TRBD2 covers 7 bases. With V trimmed by 3 bases and J by 1 base, 3 bases remained unmatched. The CDR3 covers 15 residues. Germline assignment: CDR1 SEHNR and CDR2 FQNEAQ (reference sequence). The CDR3 DNA follows: TGTGCCAGCAGCTTTCTAGCGGCATCCTACAATGAGCAGTTCTTC. This encodes CASSFLAASYNEQFF.

The rearrangement uses TRBV20-1 and TRBJ1-6; the D is unclear. Trimming cost V 5 bases and J 0 bases, with 8 bases left between them. The germline V gene has CDR1 DFQATT and CDR2 SNEGSKA (reference sequence). CDR3 size: 14 residues. Written as DNA, the CDR3 is TGCAGTGCTGAACAGAGCTCCTATAATTCACCCCTCCACTTT. Its translation: CSAEQSSYNSPLHF.

This clonotype was detected many times. The rearrangement uses TRBV10-2 and TRBJ2-2, with a weak D call TRBD2 (5 bases). Trimming took off 6 bases at V and 4 bases at J, with 9 bases between the two ends. This CDR3 region has 13 residues. Germline loops: CDR1 WSHSY, CDR2 SAAADI. As DNA, the CDR3 is TGCGCCAGCAGACAAGCGGTCACCGGGGAGCTGTTTTTT. Protein: CASRQAVTGELFF.

The chain couples TRBV4-2 to TRBJ2-3; 8 bases map to TRBD2. With V trimmed by 0 bases and J by 2 bases, 7 bases remained unmatched. Germline V gene lookup returns CDR1 LGHNA and CDR2 YNFKEQ. This CDR3 is 17 amino acids long. The CDR3 DNA follows: TGTGCCAGCAGCCAAGATGGGCCTAGCGGGTACACAGATACGCAGTATTTT. Its translation is CASSQDGPSGYTDTQYF.

The chain recombines TRBV4-3 with TRBJ2-1; TRBD1 is a possible D gene (5 bases). Germline CDR1 and CDR2: LGHNA and YSLEER. This CDR3 comprises 17 residues. V lost 1 base to trimming and J lost 5 bases, with 18 bases between them. This CDR3 reads CASSQVLGQGSHNEQFF. CDR3 sequence (DNA): TGCGCCAGCAGCCAAGTATTAGGTCAGGGTTCCCACAATGAGCAGTTCTTC.

This clonotype has a count of ten or more. This sequence joins TRBV7-9 and TRBJ2-1, with 7 bases identical to TRBD1. The germline gives CDR1 SEHNR, CDR2 FQNEAQ (reference sequence). The J segment lost 14 bases and the V segment lost 5 bases, leaving 18 bases of the junction unmatched. This CDR3 comprises 15 residues. CDR3 sequence reads: CASSPQGERSWVEFF. The CDR3 coding sequence is TGTGCCAGCAGCCCCCAGGGGGAGCGGTCTTGGGTAGAGTTCTTC.

This clonotype was seen more than once but under ten times. The J gene is TRBJ1-6, the V gene TRBV7-8; 7 bases fit TRBD1. The germline V gene encodes CDR1 SGHVS and CDR2 FQNEAQ. This CDR3 is 15 amino acids long. V shed 4 bases, J shed 10 bases, and the junction held 10 bases outside the gene matches. CDR3 residues: CASSSGQAGRSPLHF. CDR3 nucleotide sequence: TGTGCCAGCAGCTCCGGACAGGCCGGGCGATCACCCCTCCACTTT. Full variable domain (outside the CDR3, taken from reference TRBV7-8 and TRBJ1-6): GAGVSQSPRYKVAKRGQDVALRCDPISGHVSLFWYQQALGQGPEFLTYFQNEAQLDKSGLPSDRFFAERPEGSVSTLKIQRTQQEDSAVYLCASSSGQAGRSPLHFGNGTRLTVT.

There are many counts of this clonotype. The chain has TRBV12-3 or TRBV12-4 and TRBJ1-1; no firm D call. Between the trimmed V and J ends, which lost 1 base and 8 bases, there was a span of 11 bases. CDR3 length equals 13 residues. Here the CDR3 reads CASSLGEGREAFF. The DNA of the CDR3 is TGTGCCAGCAGTTTAGGTGAGGGCAGGGAAGCTTTCTTT.

This clonotype showed up just a few times. This chain connects TRBV19 to TRBJ1-5, with 8 bases that match TRBD1. CDR3 length: 16 amino acids. From germline, CDR1 is LNHDA and CDR2 SQIVND (reference sequence). The V segment lost 9 bases and the J segment 4 bases; nucleotides outside the gene matches: 14. CDR3 nucleotide sequence: TGTGCCAGCGGGGAGGAGGCAGGGGGCTTAAATCAGCCCCAGCATTTT. This gives the protein CASGEEAGGLNQPQHF.